The 5 T cell receptor beta chains below all came from one sample that was sequenced in a study of spatial heterogeneity in lung cancer (dated by TCRdb to between 2018 and 2021). According to the study, the label for this sample's time point signals: sample taken at primary tumor resection. Without any cell sorting, TCR sequencing was performed on whole RNA extracted either from tumor and nontumor lung tissue or from cryopreserved PBMC samples. Libraries were prepared through 5' RACE. Sequencing took place on a NextSeq 500. TCRdb handled the public reads itself, with Q25 trimming in fastp and clone calling in MiXCR, and kept productive beta chains. Under each unique CDR3 protein, matching rows form one entry showing the most common genes and DNA. Counted in this sample were under 11,000 distinct CDR3 sequences; 3.5% to 4% of them appeared once. 6% to 9.5% of the sample lies in the top ten. Sequenced material: normal lung tissue next to the tumor, taken at surgery. These TCRs come from a male donor with early-stage non-small cell lung cancer.

At least ten counts were recorded for this clonotype. Since it is a stray read in a library aimed at alpha chains, this beta chain has a size that is not meaningful. The genes are TRBV20-1 and TRBJ2-7; D uncertain. This CDR3 contains 12 residues. V was pared by 0 bases and J by 3 bases, with 6 bases between. Germline loops: CDR1 DFQATT, CDR2 SNEGSKA (reference sequence). The CDR3 DNA reads as TGCAGTGCTAGAGAATCAGTCTACGAGCAGTACTTC. This encodes CSARESVYEQYF.

This clonotype has at least ten counts. This beta chain represents an off-target read in a library built for alpha chains; its size is of limited meaning. The J gene is TRBJ2-1, the V gene TRBV20-1, with 14 bases lining up with TRBD2. The germline V gene encodes CDR1 DFQATT and CDR2 SNEGSKA (reference sequence). This CDR3 spans 17 amino acids. The junction had 7 bases not matched to a gene; V was cut back by 6 bases and J by 0 bases. CDR3 nucleotides: TGCAGTGCGATGGGACTAGCGGGGGCAATCTCCTACAATGAGCAGTTCTTC. Amino acids: CSAMGLAGAISYNEQFF.

Of note for this clonotype: This beta chain is a stray read from a library made for alpha chains; its abundance is not meaningful. The chain carries TRBV6-5 and TRBJ1-5, with unresolved D. Trimming shortened V by 7 bases and J by 2 bases, and 6 bases separated the two germline ends. Germline assignment: CDR1 MNHEY and CDR2 SVGAGI. This CDR3 has 12 amino acids. CDR3 region: CASKSGNQPQHF. The CDR3 DNA is TGTGCCAGCAAATCCGGCAATCAGCCCCAGCATTTT.

This clonotype came up many times. Because the library targeted alpha chains, this beta chain is an off-target read whose size means little. The V and J genes are TRBV2 and TRBJ2-3, with 8 positions matching TRBD2. Germline V gives CDR1 SNHLY, CDR2 FYNNEI. The V segment lost 5 bases and the J segment 2 bases; nucleotides outside the gene matches: 15. This CDR3 is 18 amino acids long. The CDR3 region is CASSRISGTRGITDTQYF. DNA for the CDR3: TGTGCCAGCAGTCGAATTTCCGGGACTAGGGGGATCACAGATACGCAGTATTTT.

This clonotype was recorded at least ten times. A library prepared for alpha chains yielded this beta chain as an off-target read; its size is of little meaning. J is TRBJ1-5 and V is TRBV12-3 or TRBV12-4, with D tentatively TRBD1 (5 bases). The CDR3 runs to 15 residues. Trimming stripped 5 bases from V and 3 bases from J, with 14 bases between. The CDR3 loop is CASSPPGRNNQPQHF. CDR3 bases: TGTGCCAGCAGTCCCCCGGGACGGAACAATCAGCCCCAGCATTTT.